These T cell receptor beta chains were read from a single sample in a study of T cell repertoires in cytomegalovirus infection. TCRdb recomputed calls from the reads with MiXCR, one row per CDR3 protein. Among about 330,000 distinct CDR3 sequences listed, roughly 9.5% were seen once. What was sequenced was PBMCs. All receptors come from a human donor in good health (CMV status not recorded). Some clones in this sample may be carry-over from other donors' samples. Both conserved end residues are part of each CDR3. D genes are given only for firm matches. Where a row states a size, it is once, few, many or the class of an expanded clone; other rows omit it.

cdr3_length: 15
v_call: TRBV7-2
d_call: TRBD2
j_call: TRBJ2-5
clone_size: few
cdr3_nt: TGTGCCAGCAGCCCACGACTAGCGTGGGAAGAGACCCAGTACTTC
cdr3_aa: CASSPRLAWEETQYF

cdr3_length: 15
v_call: TRBV7-2
d_call: TRBD2
j_call: TRBJ2-3
clone_size: many
cdr3_nt: TGTGCCAGCAGCTCAAGCGGGGGGGGCACAGATACGCAGTATTTT
cdr3_aa: CASSSSGGGTDTQYF

cdr3_length: 15
v_call: TRBV11-2
d_call: .
j_call: TRBJ2-7
clone_size: .
cdr3_nt: TGTGCCAGCAGCCCTCAACCGACAGACTCCTACGAGCAGTACTTC
cdr3_aa: CASSPQPTDSYEQYF

cdr3_length: 14
v_call: TRBV12-3/TRBV12-4
d_call: .
j_call: TRBJ1-1
clone_size: many
cdr3_nt: TGTGCCAGCACACCAAATTGGGGGATGCCTGAAGCTTTCTTT
cdr3_aa: CASTPNWGMPEAFF

cdr3_length: 13
v_call: TRBV10-3
d_call: .
j_call: TRBJ1-2
clone_size: many
cdr3_nt: TGTGCCATCAGTGAGAGGGAGGACTATGGCTACACCTTC
cdr3_aa: CAISEREDYGYTF

cdr3_length: 14
v_call: TRBV6-2/TRBV6-3
d_call: .
j_call: TRBJ1-5
clone_size: .
cdr3_nt: TGTGCCAGCAGTTCGGAGGGGGGTGGTCAGCCCCAGCATTTT
cdr3_aa: CASSSEGGGQPQHF

cdr3_length: 14
v_call: TRBV5-4
d_call: TRBD1
j_call: TRBJ2-7
clone_size: many
cdr3_nt: TGTGCCAGCGGCGACAGGGACAGCTCCTACGAGCAGTACTTC
cdr3_aa: CASGDRDSSYEQYF

cdr3_length: 15
v_call: TRBV7-2
d_call: .
j_call: TRBJ1-1
clone_size: few
cdr3_nt: TGTGCCAGCAGCAAGAAGGACAGCCTGGGGACTGAAGCTTTCTTT
cdr3_aa: CASSKKDSLGTEAFF

cdr3_length: 16
v_call: TRBV12-5
d_call: TRBD2
j_call: TRBJ2-1
clone_size: few
cdr3_nt: TGTGCTAGTGGCCTGCTGGCGGGGGGGCCGTTGAATGAGCAGTTCTTC
cdr3_aa: CASGLLAGGPLNEQFF

cdr3_length: 17
v_call: TRBV7-6
d_call: .
j_call: TRBJ2-1
clone_size: many
cdr3_nt: TGTGCCAGCAGCCCAGAGGCAGTTGGAACAGGGAGAAATGAGCAGTTCTTC
cdr3_aa: CASSPEAVGTGRNEQFF

cdr3_length: 15
v_call: TRBV28
d_call: TRBD2
j_call: TRBJ2-1
clone_size: many
cdr3_nt: TGTGCCAGTAGTAGTAGCGGGAGCTCCTACAATGAGCAGTTCTTC
cdr3_aa: CASSSSGSSYNEQFF

cdr3_length: 12
v_call: TRBV7-2
d_call: .
j_call: TRBJ2-7
clone_size: few
cdr3_nt: TGTGCCAGCAGCTCCTTCTTAGGCGAGCAGTACTTC
cdr3_aa: CASSSFLGEQYF

cdr3_length: 15
v_call: TRBV5-8
d_call: .
j_call: TRBJ1-1
clone_size: .
cdr3_nt: TGTGCCAGCAGCCTAGAAAGACCCCAAGACGGTGAAGCTTTCTTT
cdr3_aa: CASSLERPQDGEAFF

cdr3_length: 16
v_call: TRBV7-2
d_call: .
j_call: TRBJ1-6
clone_size: many
cdr3_nt: TGTGCCAGCAGCTTAAAAGGCGTCTCCTATAATTCACCCCTCCACTTT
cdr3_aa: CASSLKGVSYNSPLHF

cdr3_length: 13
v_call: TRBV30
d_call: .
j_call: TRBJ2-1
clone_size: .
cdr3_nt: TGTGCCTGGAGTGTACCCAAACGCCGGGAGCAGTTCTTC
cdr3_aa: CAWSVPKRREQFF

cdr3_length: 16
v_call: TRBV7-2
d_call: TRBD2
j_call: TRBJ2-7
clone_size: many
cdr3_nt: TGTGCCAGCAGCCCCCGGGGTAGCGGGACACACTACGAGCAGTACTTC
cdr3_aa: CASSPRGSGTHYEQYF

cdr3_length: 16
v_call: TRBV4-2
d_call: TRBD1
j_call: TRBJ2-7
clone_size: many
cdr3_nt: TGTGCCAGCAGCCTTGATTCGGACAGGGGACTGAACGAGCAGTACTTC
cdr3_aa: CASSLDSDRGLNEQYF

cdr3_length: 14
v_call: TRBV2
d_call: TRBD1
j_call: TRBJ2-3
clone_size: .
cdr3_nt: TGTGCCAGCAGGGGGACAGGGGGGGTCGATACGCAGTATTTT
cdr3_aa: CASRGTGGVDTQYF

cdr3_length: 16
v_call: TRBV11-2
d_call: .
j_call: TRBJ1-5
clone_size: few
cdr3_nt: TGTGCCAGCAGCCCTTTAGGGCGGTCGTCGAATCAGCCCCAGCATTTT
cdr3_aa: CASSPLGRSSNQPQHF

cdr3_length: 12
v_call: TRBV19
d_call: .
j_call: TRBJ2-2
clone_size: .
cdr3_nt: TGTGCCAGTAGTAGGCGTCTCGGGGAGCTGTTTTTT
cdr3_aa: CASSRRLGELFF

cdr3_length: 15
v_call: TRBV6-2/TRBV6-3
d_call: .
j_call: TRBJ1-5
clone_size: many
cdr3_nt: TGTGCCAGCAGTTACGTCCCAACAGGCAATCAGCCCCAGCATTTT
cdr3_aa: CASSYVPTGNQPQHF

cdr3_length: 13
v_call: TRBV6-2/TRBV6-3
d_call: .
j_call: TRBJ2-1
clone_size: .
cdr3_nt: TGTGCCAGCAGTTCAGGGGACACCGATGAGCAGTTCTTC
cdr3_aa: CASSSGDTDEQFF